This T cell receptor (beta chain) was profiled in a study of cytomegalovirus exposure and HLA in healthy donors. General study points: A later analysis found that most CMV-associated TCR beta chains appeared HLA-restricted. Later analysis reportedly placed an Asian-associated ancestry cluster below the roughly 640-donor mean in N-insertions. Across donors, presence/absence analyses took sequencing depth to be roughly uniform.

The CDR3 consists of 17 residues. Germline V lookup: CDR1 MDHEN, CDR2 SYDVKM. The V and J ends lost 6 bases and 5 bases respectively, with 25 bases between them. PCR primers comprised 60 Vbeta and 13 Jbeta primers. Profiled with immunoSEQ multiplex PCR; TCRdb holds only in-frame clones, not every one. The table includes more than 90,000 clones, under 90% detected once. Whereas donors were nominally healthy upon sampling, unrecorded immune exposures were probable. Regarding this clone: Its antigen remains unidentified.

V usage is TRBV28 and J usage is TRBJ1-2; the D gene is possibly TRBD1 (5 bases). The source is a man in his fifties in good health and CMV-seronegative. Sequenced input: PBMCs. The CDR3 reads CASSSLGGGSPIYGYTF. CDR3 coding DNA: TGTGCCAGCAGCTCGCTCGGTGGGGGGAGTCCCATATATGGCTACACCTTC.